This T cell receptor beta chain stems from a study of blood T cells in healthy people across ages. Looking at the study overall: Template switching captured about one barcoded beta molecule per two T cells.

PCR was performed a second time for 7 to 11 cycles using a sample-barcoded 5' primer and a J-beta primer mix. Every cDNA was tagged by a template-switch adaptor with 12 random nucleotides. TCRdb recomputed calls from the 5' RACE reads with MiXCR, one row per CDR3 protein. Altogether roughly 680,000 distinct CDR3 sequences are present, roughly 21% being singletons, with the ten largest covering 3.5% to 4%. CDR1 is SQVTM, CDR2 ANQGSEA, per germline. The CDR3 has 14 amino acids. The V and J ends lost 4 bases and 3 bases respectively, with 13 bases between them. The receptor was isolated from a man in his 70s in good health. Sequenced sample: blood. The chain carries TRBV29-1 and TRBJ1-5, with D possibly matching TRBD1 (6 bases). CDR3 loop: CSVAVDRPNQPQHF. For the CDR3, the DNA is TGCAGCGTTGCTGTGGACAGACCCAATCAGCCCCAGCATTTT. Together with reference TRBV29-1 and TRBJ1-5, the CDR3 gives the full variable domain: SAVISQKPSRDICQRGTSLTIQCQVDSQVTMMFWYRQQPGQSLTLIATANQGSEATYESGFVIDKFPISRPNLTFSTLTVSNMSPEDSSIYLCSVAVDRPNQPQHFGDGTRLSIL.